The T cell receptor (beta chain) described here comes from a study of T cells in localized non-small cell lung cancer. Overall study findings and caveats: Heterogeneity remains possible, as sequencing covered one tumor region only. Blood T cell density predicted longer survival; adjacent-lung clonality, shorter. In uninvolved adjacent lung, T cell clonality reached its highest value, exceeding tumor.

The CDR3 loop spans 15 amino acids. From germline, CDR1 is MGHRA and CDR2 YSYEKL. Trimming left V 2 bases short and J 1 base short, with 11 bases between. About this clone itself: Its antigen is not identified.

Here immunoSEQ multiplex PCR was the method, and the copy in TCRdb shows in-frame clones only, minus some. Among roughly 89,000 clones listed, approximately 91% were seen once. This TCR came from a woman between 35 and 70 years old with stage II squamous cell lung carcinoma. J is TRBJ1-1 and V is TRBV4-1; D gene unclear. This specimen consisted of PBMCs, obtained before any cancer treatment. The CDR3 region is CASSQLHSKNTEAFF. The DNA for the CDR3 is TGCGCCAGCAGCCAATTGCACAGTAAGAACACTGAAGCTTTCTTT.